This TCR beta chain originates from a study of T cell repertoires in cytomegalovirus infection. Study background: An indication of both CMV infection and matching HLA type came from public TCR beta signatures. Regarding the study as a whole: Dominating the ex vivo response were TCR beta clonotypes that were CMV-specific and HLA-C-restricted. Summed frequency of public TCR beta families distinguished CMV carriers with the relevant HLA.

Trimming shortened V by 4 bases and J by 2 bases, and 12 bases separated the two germline ends. The CDR3 totals 14 residues. The germline V gene has CDR1 SGDLS and CDR2 YYNGEE. Each CDR3 protein is one row after TCRdb ran MiXCR on the reads. The table shows about 450,000 distinct CDR3 sequences, with about a third occurring only once. This clonotype showed up just a few times. Its target is not known. This chain connects TRBV9 to TRBJ1-1, with D possibly TRBD1 on 5 matching bases. This receptor was obtained from a human donor in good health (CMV status not recorded). Some clones in this sample may be carry-over from other donors' samples. Source material: PBMCs. The CDR3 region has the DNA TGTGCCAGCAGCACCGGACACGCCAACACTGAAGCTTTCTTT. Translation gives CASSTGHANTEAFF.